The 18 T cell receptor beta chains presented below share a single source sample, sequenced in a study of blood T cell repertoires in COVID-19. Sequencing was performed with immunoSEQ multiplex PCR; in TCRdb, only in-frame clones are kept and a portion is missing. The sample has some 120,000 clones, around 82% seen once. The sample consisted of peripheral blood. Every receptor here comes from a man older than 75 with active or convalescent COVID-19.

The chain carries TRBV30 and TRBJ1-5; D gene uncertain. There are 13 residues in the CDR3. In germline, CDR1 is GTSNPN, CDR2 SVGIG (reference sequence). The germline V and J ends were trimmed by 0 bases and 6 bases, with 9 bases remaining between them. The CDR3 sequence is CAWSVHRGQPQHF. In DNA, the CDR3 is TGTGCCTGGAGTGTACACCGTGGTCAGCCCCAGCATTTT.

V is TRBV6-5 and J is TRBJ2-2; D possibly corresponds to TRBD2 (5 bases). The V end lost 11 bases, the J end lost 4 bases, and 11 bases lay between the germline ends. Germline V lookup: CDR1 MNHEY, CDR2 SVGAGI. The CDR3 is 12 residues long. CDR3 loop: CAVRVGTGELFF. The CDR3 nucleotides are TGTGCCGTGAGGGTTGGCACCGGGGAGCTGTTTTTT.

The chain links TRBV20-1 to TRBJ1-2; TRBD1 might be the D (6 bases). Trimming cost V 4 bases and J 7 bases, with 10 bases left between them. Germline CDR1 and CDR2: DFQATT and SNEGSKA (reference sequence). The length of the CDR3 is 11 residues. CDR3 amino acids: CSATGDGGYTF. For the CDR3, the DNA is TGCAGTGCTACAGGGGATGGTGGCTACACCTTC.

This rearrangement joins TRBV21-1 to TRBJ1-1; the table's D call of TRBD1 was not tested on the DNA. TRBV21-1 is flagged as a pseudogene. This CDR3 has 16 amino acids. In nucleotides, the CDR3 is TGTGCCAGAACCCCGGGACAGGGGAACGGGGGCACTGAAGCTTTCTTT. Residues: CARTPGQGNGGTEAFF.

In this sample, this clone turned up a few times. The chain employs TRBV29-1 and TRBJ1-1; 8 bases are a match to TRBD1. This CDR3 has 13 amino acids. J gave up 10 bases and V 4 bases, and 11 bases lay outside the gene matches. Per germline, CDR1 SQVTM and CDR2 ANQGSEA. The CDR3 DNA reads TGCAGCGTTGTCGCAGGGGGCGCAATGGTAGCTTTCTTT. Protein: CSVVAGGAMVAFF.

The rearrangement links TRBV6-4 to TRBJ1-5; no clear D. Germline CDR1 reads MRHNA; CDR2 reads SNTAGT. The CDR3 consists of 13 residues. V was pared by 6 bases and J by 3 bases, with 9 bases between. The CDR3 DNA sequence: TGTGCCAGCAGCACAGAACACAATCAGCCCCAGCATTTT. Amino acids: CASSTEHNQPQHF.

The chain's CDR3 is CASSHRLANYYEQYF. Here the CDR3 DNA reads TGCGCCAGCAGCCACCGACTAGCCAATTACTACGAGCAGTACTTC. The chain joins TRBV4-3 to TRBJ2-7, with 7 bases identical to TRBD2. J gave up 3 bases and V 3 bases, and 8 bases lay outside the gene matches. The CDR3 has 15 amino acids. The germline CDR1 and CDR2 sequences are LGHNA and YSLEER.

The chain combines TRBV19 with TRBJ1-2; D may be TRBD1 (5 bases). Germline V gene data show CDR1 as LNHDA and CDR2 as SQIVND (reference sequence). Trimming cost V 5 bases and J 3 bases, with 22 bases left between them. The CDR3 totals 17 residues. DNA for the CDR3: TGTGCCAGTAGTTCCTCTGGCAAAGGCAGGGTGGACTATGGCTACACCTTC. Its protein product is CASSSSGKGRVDYGYTF.

This chain connects TRBV18 to TRBJ1-1; tentative D call: TRBD1 (5 bases). This CDR3 region has 15 residues. V gave up 5 bases and J gave up 2 bases, with 15 bases separating them. Germline CDR1 KGHSH, CDR2 LQKENI. CDR3: CASSSSKTDNTEAFF. CDR3 DNA sequence: TGTGCCAGCTCATCAAGTAAGACAGACAACACTGAAGCTTTCTTT.

This sequence joins TRBV14 and TRBJ1-1; a possible D gene is TRBD1 (6 bases). V was trimmed by 4 bases and J by 9 bases, leaving 15 bases between them. This CDR3 region has 13 residues. The germline CDR1 and CDR2 sequences are SGHDN and FVKESK. The DNA of the CDR3 is TGTGCCAGCAGCCCGAGGGGGTACACGAAAGCTTTCTTT. Its protein product is CASSPRGYTKAFF. The variable domain in full, with the rest retrieved from reference TRBV14 and TRBJ1-1, is EAGVTQFPSHSVIEKGQTVTLRCDPISGHDNLYWYRRVMGKEIKFLLHFVKESKQDESGMPNNRFLAERTGGTYSTLKVQPAELEDSGVYFCASSPRGYTKAFFGQGTRLTVV.

The chain employs TRBV7-2 and TRBJ2-1; perhaps TRBD2 as D (6 bases). V was cut by 2 bases and J by 9 bases, with 17 bases left in between. In germline, CDR1 is SGHTA, CDR2 FQGNSA. This CDR3 has 15 amino acids. This CDR3 is CASSLKRDSSSEQFF. CDR3 nucleotide sequence: TGTGCCAGCAGCTTAAAAAGGGACTCCTCGAGTGAGCAGTTCTTC.

V is TRBV4-3 and J is TRBJ2-6; the D gene is possibly TRBD1 (6 bases). Germline values: CDR1 LGHNA, CDR2 YSLEER. The CDR3 loop spans 17 amino acids. The V end was cut by 0 bases, the J end by 0 bases, with 9 bases between. The CDR3 is CASSQEGGHSGANVLTF. The CDR3 coding sequence is TGCGCCAGCAGCCAAGAAGGGGGTCACTCTGGGGCCAACGTCCTGACTTTC.

The rearrangement links TRBV3-1 (or the pseudogene TRBV3-2) to TRBJ1-2, with 7 bases aligning to TRBD1. The CDR3 consists of 14 residues. Germline lookup yields CDR1 LGHDT and CDR2 YNNKEL (reference sequence). The J segment lost 8 bases and the V segment lost 0 bases, leaving 6 bases of the junction unmatched. CDR3 protein: CASSQERRGSGYTF. CDR3 in DNA: TGTGCCAGCAGCCAAGAACGCAGGGGGAGCGGCTACACCTTC.

CDR3 DNA sequence: TGCGCCAGCAGCTCGACAGGGATTGGCGGAGAGACCCAGTACTTC. It encodes CASSSTGIGGETQYF. The chain uses TRBV5-1 and TRBJ2-5; the match to TRBD1 covers 7 bases. Trimming took 3 bases from V and 4 from J; bases not matched to a gene: 9. The CDR3 extends over 15 amino acids. Germline V gene data show CDR1 as SGHRS and CDR2 as YFSETQ.

The chain is built from TRBV5-1 and TRBJ2-5; 7 positions match TRBD1. After removal of 3 bases from V and 2 bases from J, the junction contained 1 base not matched to a gene. The CDR3 is 13 residues long. In germline, CDR1 is SGHRS, CDR2 YFSETQ. CDR3: CASSWDSQETQYF. The CDR3, as DNA: TGCGCCAGCAGCTGGGACAGTCAAGAGACCCAGTACTTC.

The genes are TRBV24-1 and TRBJ1-2; D unclear. The V and J ends lost 2 bases and 4 bases respectively, with 7 bases between them. Germline assignment: CDR1 KGHDR and CDR2 SFDVKD. This CDR3 is built from 13 residues. CDR3 bases: TGTGCCACCAGTGATTCTACCCTCTATGGCTACACCTTC. This codes for CATSDSTLYGYTF.

The J gene is TRBJ2-5, the V gene TRBV21-1; TRBD2 is the table's D call and was not checked against the DNA. TRBV21-1 is tagged as a pseudogene. CDR3 size: 13 residues. CDR3 protein: CASSKFPGETQYF. In DNA, the CDR3 is TGTGCCAGCAGCAAATTCCCGGGGGAGACCCAGTACTTC.

The V and J genes are TRBV2 and TRBJ2-1; 9 bases align to TRBD1. CDR3 length equals 14 residues. CDR1 is SNHLY and CDR2 is FYNNEI in the germline V gene. The ends lost 7 bases at V and 5 bases at J; junction bases unmatched: 6. This CDR3 is CASTGTGLHNEQFF. As DNA, the CDR3 is TGTGCCAGCACGGGGACAGGGCTTCACAATGAGCAGTTCTTC.